These T cell receptor beta chains were read from a single sample in a study of breast tumors, draining lymph nodes, adjacent tissues. TCRdb analysed the multiplex PCR reads with MiXCR anew, one entry per CDR3 protein. The sample has approximately 130,000 distinct CDR3 sequences, roughly 20% seen once. The material sequenced was axillary lymph node tissue. Receptors were obtained from a female donor with breast cancer. Some clones in this sample may be carry-over from other donors' samples. Both conserved end residues are part of each CDR3. A D gene is named only where the DNA matches it firmly. Clone size is shown for a subset of rows, as once, few, many or a class of expanded clone.

clone_size j_call d_call v_call cdr3_aa cdr3_nt
many TRBJ2-7 TRBD2 TRBV6-5 CASRAAGGLGYEQYF TGTGCCAGCAGGGCAGCGGGAGGGCTAGGCTACGAGCAGTACTTC
. TRBJ1-1 . TRBV20-1 CSASHRSSAFF TGCAGTGCTAGCCACCGATCGTCCGCTTTCTTT
many TRBJ2-2 TRBD2 TRBV12-3/TRBV12-4 CASRPGTRLRTGELFF TGTGCCAGCAGGCCCGGGACTAGGTTGCGCACCGGGGAGCTGTTTTTT
many TRBJ2-7 . TRBV5-4 CASSLTGPPYEQYF TGTGCCAGCAGCTTGACGGGCCCACCCTACGAGCAGTACTTC
many TRBJ2-1 TRBD1 TRBV24-1 CATSDPGTGLNEQFF TGTGCCACCAGTGATCCCGGGACAGGCCTCAATGAGCAGTTCTTC
many TRBJ2-7 TRBD1 TRBV9 CASSAHPDRAYEQYF TGTGCCAGCAGCGCTCACCCCGACAGGGCCTACGAGCAGTACTTC
many TRBJ2-7 . TRBV5-8 CASSQAGGSWQYF TGTGCCAGCAGCCAGGCCGGGGGCTCGTGGCAGTACTTC
many TRBJ1-2 . TRBV7-9 CASSPSQGYYGYTF TGTGCCAGCAGCCCATCTCAGGGCTACTATGGCTACACCTTC
many TRBJ1-2 . TRBV4-2 CASSHGGGDGDDIYGYTF TGTGCCAGCAGCCATGGGGGGGGGGATGGAGACGACATCTATGGCTACACCTTC
many TRBJ1-2 . TRBV28 CASTVGPYYGYTF TGTGCCAGCACCGTCGGACCATACTATGGCTACACCTTC
many TRBJ2-7 TRBD2 TRBV2 CASSEGGSYSYEQYF TGTGCCAGCAGTGAGGGGGGGTCCTACTCCTACGAGCAGTACTTC
many TRBJ2-5 TRBD2 TRBV4-2 CASSRGGNQETQYF TGTGCCAGCAGCCGGGGGGGGAATCAAGAGACCCAGTACTTC
many TRBJ2-5 . TRBV30 CAWRALQETQYF TGTGCCTGGAGGGCCCTCCAGGAGACCCAGTACTTC
. TRBJ2-2 TRBD1 TRBV28 CASSSGTGGTGGLFF TGTGCCAGCAGTTCCGGGACAGGGGGCACCGGGGGGCTGTTTTTT
many TRBJ2-5 TRBD2 TRBV6-6 CASSTDSGIQETQYF TGTGCCAGCAGTACAGATAGCGGGATCCAAGAGACCCAGTACTTC
few TRBJ1-2 . TRBV19 CASSGGVRGYTF TGTGCCAGTAGTGGGGGTGTGCGCGGCTACACCTTC
. TRBJ2-3 . TRBV20-1 CSAREGYARPNTDTQYF TGCAGTGCTAGAGAAGGCTACGCACGTCCAAACACAGATACGCAGTATTTT
many TRBJ1-6 . TRBV30 CAWAEGTWAPLHF TGTGCCTGGGCCGAGGGGACATGGGCACCCCTCCACTTT
. TRBJ2-5 . TRBV6-1 CASSEARGLGETQYF TGTGCCAGCAGTGAAGCCCGGGGGCTAGGAGAGACCCAGTACTTC
many TRBJ1-2 . TRBV9 CASSGGGVGYTF TGTGCCAGCAGTGGAGGAGGGGTTGGCTACACCTTC
many TRBJ2-1 . TRBV19 CASSPSTAAYNEQFF TGTGCCAGTAGTCCATCGACTGCCGCCTACAATGAGCAGTTCTTC
few TRBJ1-5 . TRBV28 CASSLGGANQPQHF TGTGCCAGCAGTTTAGGGGGGGCCAATCAGCCCCAGCATTTT
many TRBJ2-7 TRBD1 TRBV20-1 CSAEDRGAYEQYF TGCAGTGCGGAAGACAGGGGTGCGTACGAGCAGTACTTC
many TRBJ2-1 TRBD1 TRBV10-3 CAISEFRDSEQFF TGTGCCATCAGTGAGTTCCGGGACAGTGAGCAGTTCTTC
many TRBJ1-2 . TRBV11-2 CASSDGRIGYTF TGTGCCAGCAGCGATGGGAGGATTGGCTACACCTTC
many TRBJ2-7 . TRBV25-1 CASRAWGDYEQYF TGTGCCAGCAGGGCCTGGGGGGATTACGAGCAGTACTTC
once TRBJ2-6 TRBD2 TRBV24-1 CATSDQLAGVPGLCSGANVLTF TGTGCCACCAGTGACCAACTAGCGGGAGTCCCCGGGCTGTGCTCTGGGGCCAACGTCCTGACTTTC
many TRBJ2-7 . TRBV12-3/TRBV12-4 CASSRDTYEQYF TGTGCCAGCAGCCGTGACACTTACGAGCAGTACTTC
. TRBJ1-5 . TRBV28 CASSADTISNQPRHF TGTGCCAGCAGTGCCGACACCATTAGCAATCAGCCCCGGCATTTT
many TRBJ2-7 TRBD2 TRBV6-2/TRBV6-3 CASRATSGSSYEQYF TGTGCCAGCAGAGCTACTAGCGGCAGCTCCTACGAGCAGTACTTC
many TRBJ2-1 TRBD2 TRBV7-3 CASSLGGTNNEQFF TGTGCCAGCAGCTTAGGCGGGACTAACAATGAGCAGTTCTTC
. TRBJ2-3 TRBD2 TRBV27 CPGGAGVSPDTQYF TGTCCCGGGGGGGCAGGGGTATCTCCAGATACGCAGTATTTT
many TRBJ1-6 . TRBV6-1 CASSPQDANNSPLHF TGTGCCAGCAGTCCTCAGGACGCCAATAATTCACCCCTCCACTTT
few TRBJ1-2 TRBD1 TRBV12-3/TRBV12-4 CASSSAGQGNPNGYTF TGTGCCAGCAGTTCAGCGGGACAGGGGAACCCCAATGGCTACACCTTC
many TRBJ2-3 . TRBV5-1 CASSSLGTGGSPRSTDTQYF TGCGCCAGCAGCTCCCTCGGAACAGGAGGGTCCCCTCGGAGCACAGATACGCAGTATTTT
many TRBJ2-1 TRBD2 TRBV18 CASSPWTSGVNEQFF TGTGCCAGCTCACCCTGGACTAGCGGGGTTAATGAGCAGTTCTTC
many TRBJ2-6 . TRBV6-5 CASQEDHSGANVLTF TGTGCCAGTCAGGAGGACCACTCTGGGGCCAACGTCCTGACTTTC
few TRBJ1-5 . TRBV19 CASSIVGGSQPQHF TGTGCCAGTAGTATAGTTGGAGGGAGTCAGCCCCAGCATTTT
. TRBJ1-5 . TRBV28 CASSLLVSNQPQHF TGTGCCAGCAGTTTACTGGTTAGCAATCAGCCCCAGCATTTT
many TRBJ2-2 TRBD2 TRBV6-5 CASSYGLAGSNTGELFF TGTGCCAGCAGTTACGGACTAGCGGGATCGAACACCGGGGAGCTGTTTTTT
. TRBJ2-2 . TRBV19 CASSIRRSTGELFF TGTGCCAGTAGTATAAGGCGTAGCACCGGGGAGCTGTTTTTT
many TRBJ2-5 . TRBV9 CASSVRDGEETQYF TGTGCCAGCAGCGTCCGGGACGGAGAAGAGACCCAGTACTTC
many TRBJ1-2 TRBD1 TRBV20-1 CSAGTGAGYGYTF TGCAGTGCCGGGACAGGGGCCGGCTATGGCTACACCTTC
many TRBJ2-1 . TRBV5-8 CASSVQGDSYNEQFF TGTGCCAGCAGCGTCCAGGGAGACTCCTACAATGAGCAGTTCTTC
many TRBJ2-3 TRBD2 TRBV2 CASSPLGTSISDTQYF TGTGCCAGCAGTCCTCTCGGGACTAGCATCTCAGATACGCAGTATTTT
many TRBJ2-7 . TRBV5-6 CASSLAVGGYEQYF TGTGCCAGCAGCTTGGCGGTGGGCGGGTACGAGCAGTACTTC
many TRBJ2-7 . TRBV5-1 CASSLLGGTYEQYF TGCGCCAGCAGCTTGCTTGGGGGGACCTACGAGCAGTACTTC
few TRBJ1-5 . TRBV28 CASSTRSFNQPQHF TGTGCCAGCAGTACTAGGAGTTTCAATCAGCCCCAGCATTTT
few TRBJ2-7 . TRBV5-4 CASSLQGPGEQYF TGTGCCAGCAGCTTGCAGGGGCCTGGGGAGCAGTACTTC
many TRBJ2-2 . TRBV4-1 CASSRVASGELFF TGCGCCAGCAGCCGAGTAGCGTCCGGGGAGCTGTTTTTT
few TRBJ1-5 . TRBV28 CASRGDQPQHF TGTGCCAGCAGGGGGGATCAGCCCCAGCATTTT
many TRBJ2-7 . TRBV20-1 CSAREAQRAAYEQYF TGCAGTGCTAGAGAGGCCCAGCGGGCCGCCTACGAGCAGTACTTC
many TRBJ2-7 . TRBV12-3/TRBV12-4 CASSNHRDSYEQYF TGTGCCAGCAGCAACCACAGGGATTCCTACGAGCAGTACTTC
many TRBJ2-2 . TRBV12-3/TRBV12-4 CASSFGRDNGELFF TGTGCCAGCAGTTTCGGCAGGGACAACGGGGAGCTGTTTTTT
many TRBJ2-3 TRBD2 TRBV5-1 CASSWSPPPTSGRPDTQYF TGCGCCAGCAGCTGGTCCCCCCCCCCGACTAGCGGGAGACCAGATACGCAGTATTTT
many TRBJ2-5 . TRBV24-1 CATSDFPRQVDKETQYF TGTGCCACCAGTGATTTCCCGCGACAGGTTGATAAAGAGACCCAGTACTTC
many TRBJ1-3 . TRBV6-5 CASQAEGSISGNTIYF TGTGCCTCTCAGGCGGAGGGGTCCATCTCTGGAAACACCATATATTTT
. TRBJ2-3 . TRBV5-4 CASSLDREGSDTQYF TGTGCCAGCAGCTTGGACAGGGAGGGGTCAGATACGCAGTATTTT
. TRBJ2-6 . TRBV9 CASRSAGSGANVLTF TGTGCCAGCAGGTCCGCAGGGTCCGGGGCCAACGTCCTGACTTTC
. TRBJ2-7 . TRBV28 CASRGLARGEQYF TGTGCCAGCAGGGGCCTAGCCCGGGGGGAGCAGTACTTC